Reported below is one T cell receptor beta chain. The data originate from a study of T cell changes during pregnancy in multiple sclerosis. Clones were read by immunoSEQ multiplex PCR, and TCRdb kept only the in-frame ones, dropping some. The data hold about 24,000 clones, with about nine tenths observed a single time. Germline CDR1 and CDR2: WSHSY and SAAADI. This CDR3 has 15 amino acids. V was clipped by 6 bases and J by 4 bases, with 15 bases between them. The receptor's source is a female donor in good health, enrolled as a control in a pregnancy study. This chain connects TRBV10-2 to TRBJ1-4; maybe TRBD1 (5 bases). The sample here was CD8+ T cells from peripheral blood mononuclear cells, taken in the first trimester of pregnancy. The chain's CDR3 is CASREGRGFNEKLFF. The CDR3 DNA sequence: TGCGCCAGCAGGGAGGGGAGGGGCTTTAATGAAAAACTGTTTTTT.